This TCR beta chain derives from a study of shared clonotypes between healthy human individuals. The protocol was immunoSEQ multiplex PCR, while the TCRdb copy is restricted to in-frame clones and leaves out a portion. The table shows about 2 million clones, with 85% to 95% occurring only once. Trimming removed 3 bases at V and 6 bases at J, with 11 bases between. The CDR3 contains 13 residues. Per the germline V gene, CDR1 is SGHRS and CDR2 is YFSETQ. This clone has only one observation. Sequenced material: naive CD4+ T cells sorted from blood. Subset in this sample: CD45RA+ positively selected. This TCR derives from a young man in good health. This chain uses TRBV5-1 with TRBJ2-3; D perhaps matches TRBD1 (6 bases). CDR3 residues: CASSSETGDTQYF. The CDR3 coding sequence is TGCGCCAGCAGCTCTGAAACAGGGGATACGCAGTATTTT. The complete variable domain, with remaining parts taken from reference TRBV5-1 and TRBJ2-3, reads KAGVTQTPRYLIKTRGQQVTLSCSPISGHRSVSWYQQTPGQGLQFLFEYFSETQRNKGNFPGRFSGRQFSNSRSEMNVSTLELGDSALYLCASSSETGDTQYFGPGTRLTVL.